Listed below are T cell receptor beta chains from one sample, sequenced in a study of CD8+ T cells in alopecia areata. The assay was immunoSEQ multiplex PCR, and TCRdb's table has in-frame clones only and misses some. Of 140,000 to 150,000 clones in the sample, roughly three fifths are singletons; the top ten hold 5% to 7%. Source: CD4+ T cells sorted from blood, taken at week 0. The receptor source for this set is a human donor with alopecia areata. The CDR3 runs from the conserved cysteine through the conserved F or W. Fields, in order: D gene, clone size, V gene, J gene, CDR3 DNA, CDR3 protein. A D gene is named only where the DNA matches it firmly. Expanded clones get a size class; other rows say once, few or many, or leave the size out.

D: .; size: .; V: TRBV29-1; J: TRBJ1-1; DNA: TGCAGCGTTGTGGGTGTTATGAACACTGAAGCTTTCTTT; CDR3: CSVVGVMNTEAFF
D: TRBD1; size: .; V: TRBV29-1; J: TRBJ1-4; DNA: TGCAGCGCCGGATCACCCCAGGGGGTGAATGAAAAACTGTTTTTT; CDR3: CSAGSPQGVNEKLFF
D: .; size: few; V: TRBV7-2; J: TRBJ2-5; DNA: TGTGCCAGCAGCTCACGAACCCAAGAGACCCAGTACTTC; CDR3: CASSSRTQETQYF
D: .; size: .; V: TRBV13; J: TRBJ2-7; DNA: TGTGCCAGCAGTAGGGGCAGCTACGAGCAGTACTTC; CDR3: CASSRGSYEQYF
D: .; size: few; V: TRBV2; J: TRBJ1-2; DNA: TGTGCCAGCAGTACATCACAGGGTCACGGCTATGGCTACACCTTC; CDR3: CASSTSQGHGYGYTF
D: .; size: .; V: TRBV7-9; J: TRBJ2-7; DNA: TGTGCCAGCAGCTTGAGGGACCGCTACTACGAGCAGTACTTC; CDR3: CASSLRDRYYEQYF
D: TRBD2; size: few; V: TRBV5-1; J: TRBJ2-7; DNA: TGCGCCAGCAGCTTAAGCGGGGATATGCCCTACGAGCAGTACTTC; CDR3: CASSLSGDMPYEQYF
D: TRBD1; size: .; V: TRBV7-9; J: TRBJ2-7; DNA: TGTGCCAGCAGCATCTCGACAGGGGCCTACGAGCAGTACTTC; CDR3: CASSISTGAYEQYF
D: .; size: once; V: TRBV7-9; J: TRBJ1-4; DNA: TGTGCCAGCAGCTTAGATCTCCGGGCCGAAAAACTGTTTTTT; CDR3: CASSLDLRAEKLFF
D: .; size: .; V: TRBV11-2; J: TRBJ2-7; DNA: TGTGCCAGCAGCTTATCCTCTTGGGAGCAGTACTTC; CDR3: CASSLSSWEQYF
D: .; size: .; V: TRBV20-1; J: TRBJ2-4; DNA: TGCAGTGCTCTGCAGGGAAACATTCAGTACTTC; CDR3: CSALQGNIQYF
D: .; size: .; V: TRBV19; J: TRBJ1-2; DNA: TGTGCCAGTAGGCGGGAAAGAGGCTATGGCTACACCTTC; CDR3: CASRRERGYGYTF
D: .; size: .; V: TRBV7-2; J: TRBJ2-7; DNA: TGTGCCAGCAGCTTGGTAGTGAGGCGCGAGCAGTACTTC; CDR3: CASSLVVRREQYF
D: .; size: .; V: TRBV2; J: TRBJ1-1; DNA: TGTGCCAGCAGTTTGAAACTTGAGGTCACTGAAGCTTTCTTT; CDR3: CASSLKLEVTEAFF
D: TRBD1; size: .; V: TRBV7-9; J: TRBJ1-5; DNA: TGTGCCAGCAGCTTAGGACAGGGAGGGCAGCCCCAGCATTTT; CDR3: CASSLGQGGQPQHF
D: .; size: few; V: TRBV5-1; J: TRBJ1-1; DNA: TGCGCCAGCAGCTTGGCCGCAGGAAACACTGAAGCTTTCTTT; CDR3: CASSLAAGNTEAFF
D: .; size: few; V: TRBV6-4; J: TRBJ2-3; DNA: TGTGCCAGCAGTGCTTCAGGGGCTAGCACAGATACGCAGTATTTT; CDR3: CASSASGASTDTQYF
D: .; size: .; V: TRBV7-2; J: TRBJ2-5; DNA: TGTGCCAGCAGCCGCGCAGAGACCCAGTACTTC; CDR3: CASSRAETQYF
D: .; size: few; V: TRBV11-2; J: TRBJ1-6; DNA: TGTGCCAGCAGCTCACAACCAAGGAGTCTATCACCCCTCCACTTT; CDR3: CASSSQPRSLSPLHF
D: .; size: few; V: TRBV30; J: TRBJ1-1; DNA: TGTGCCTGGAGTGCAAACGCTTGGGGAGAAGCTTTCTTT; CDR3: CAWSANAWGEAFF
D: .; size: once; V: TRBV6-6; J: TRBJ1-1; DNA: TGTGCCAGCAGACTCCAGGGGCGGACTGAAGCTTTCTTT; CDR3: CASRLQGRTEAFF
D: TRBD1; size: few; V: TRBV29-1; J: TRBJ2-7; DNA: TGCAGCGTCTGGACAGGCTTCTACTACGAGCAGTACTTC; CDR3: CSVWTGFYYEQYF
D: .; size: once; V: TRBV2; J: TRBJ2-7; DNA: TGTGCCAGCCAGGCTGGCGGAAACTACGAGCAGTACTTC; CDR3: CASQAGGNYEQYF
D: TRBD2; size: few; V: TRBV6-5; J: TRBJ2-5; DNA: TGTGCCAGCAAGCCCCGACTAGCGCAAGAGACCCAGTACTTC; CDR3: CASKPRLAQETQYF
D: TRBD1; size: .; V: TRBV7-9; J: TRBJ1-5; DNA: TGTGCCGTACAGGGGCTTAGCAATCAGCCCCAGCATTTT; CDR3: CAVQGLSNQPQHF
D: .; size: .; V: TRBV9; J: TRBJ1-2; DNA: TGTGCCAGCAGCGCCCCTCCTCTCAACTATGGCTACACCTTC; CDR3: CASSAPPLNYGYTF
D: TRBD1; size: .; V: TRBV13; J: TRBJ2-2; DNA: TGTGCCAGCAGCCCGACAGGGGGCAACACCGGGGAGCTGTTTTTT; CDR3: CASSPTGGNTGELFF
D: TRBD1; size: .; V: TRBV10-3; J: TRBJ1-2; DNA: TGTGCCATTAGTGAGTCGCAGGGGGAAGGCTACACCTTC; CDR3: CAISESQGEGYTF